A single sample is the source of the 23 T cell receptor beta chains below, sequenced in a study of control samples from healthy donors and cancer patients. Assay used: immunoSEQ multiplex PCR; TCRdb lists only in-frame clones, some missing. This sample has 150,000 to 200,000 clones, with 85% to 90% found just once. The sample comprised blood. These receptors were collected from a woman in her 30s in good health.

V gene TRBV29-1 combines with J gene TRBJ2-5; possible D gene TRBD1, 5 bases. The CDR3 has 13 residues. Germline V lookup: CDR1 SQVTM, CDR2 ANQGSEA. For the CDR3, the DNA is TGCACCACCCGAGACAGCCGCGGAGAGACCCAGTACTTC. Its protein is CTTRDSRGETQYF.

CDR3 protein: CASSMGRPSSPGANVLTF. In nucleotides, the CDR3 is TGTGCCAGTAGTATGGGCAGGCCCTCTAGTCCAGGGGCCAACGTCCTGACTTTC. This rearrangement joins TRBV19 to TRBJ2-6; D remains unclear. V shed 3 bases and J shed 4 bases, with 19 bases lying between them. Germline CDR1 LNHDA, CDR2 SQIVND (reference sequence). The CDR3 covers 18 residues. Supplemented by reference TRBV19 and TRBJ2-6, the full variable domain reads DGGITQSPKYLFRKEGQNVTLSCEQNLNHDAMYWYRQDPGQGLRLIYYSQIVNDFQKGDIAEGYSVSREKKESFPLTVTSAQKNPTAFYLCASSMGRPSSPGANVLTFGAGSRLTVL.

The gene calls are TRBV4-1 and TRBJ1-2, with 7 positions matching TRBD1. The germline CDR1 and CDR2 sequences are MGHRA and YSYEKL. CDR3 length: 16 residues. The V and J ends lost 1 base and 4 bases, in that order; junction bases with no gene match: 9. The CDR3 region has the DNA TGCGCCAGCAGCCAAGGGGACAGATTGCTGGGCTATGGCTACACCTTC. Translating it yields CASSQGDRLLGYGYTF.

V gene TRBV5-1 combines with J gene TRBJ2-3; 9 nucleotides line up with TRBD2. CDR1 and CDR2 (germline): SGHRS, YFSETQ. This CDR3 region has 13 residues. The CDR3 is CASAGGRTDTQYF. The DNA of the CDR3 is TGCGCATCGGCGGGGGGGCGCACAGATACGCAGTATTTT.

The rearrangement links TRBV7-2 to TRBJ1-6, with D tentatively TRBD1 (5 bases). From germline, CDR1 is SGHTA and CDR2 FQGNSA. The CDR3 spans 14 residues. Between the trimmed V and J ends, which lost 6 bases and 13 bases, there was a span of 19 bases. The CDR3 DNA reads as TGTGCCAGCAGTAACGCAGGGCAGGGATTCCCCCTCCACTTT. Translating it yields CASSNAGQGFPLHF. The full variable domain, with the rest looked up from reference TRBV7-2 and TRBJ1-6, is GAGVSQSPSNKVTEKGKDVELRCDPISGHTALYWYRQSLGQGLEFLIYFQGNSAPDKSGLPSDRFSAERTGGSVSTLTIQRTQQEDSAVYLCASSNAGQGFPLHFGNGTRLTVT.

CDR3 amino acids: CASRLGGRGGNQPQHF. The CDR3 region has the DNA TGTGCCAGCAGACTCGGTGGCAGGGGAGGCAATCAGCCCCAGCATTTT. The rearrangement links TRBV6-6 to TRBJ1-5, with a weak D call TRBD1 (6 bases). Germline V gene sequence: CDR1 MNHNY, CDR2 SVGAGI (reference sequence). Trimming took 6 bases from V and 2 from J, leaving 17 bases between them. CDR3 length: 16 amino acids.

The chain has TRBV7-9 and TRBJ2-3, with a possible D match to TRBD1 (5 bases). This CDR3 is 15 amino acids long. V lost 1 base to trimming and J lost 3 bases, with 11 bases between them. The germline CDR1 and CDR2 sequences are SEHNR and FQNEAQ (reference sequence). The CDR3 nucleotides are TGTGCCAGCAGCTTAGGGGGCGTACAAACAGATACGCAGTATTTT. It translates to CASSLGGVQTDTQYF.

This clone turned up a few times. The V and J genes are TRBV24-1 and TRBJ1-1; D is possibly TRBD1 (6 bases). Trimming removed 8 bases from V and 1 base from J, with 7 bases in between. This CDR3 region has 12 residues. Germline CDR1 and CDR2: KGHDR and SFDVKD. The DNA for the CDR3 is TGTGCCACCAAGGGGGGGAACACTGAAGCTTTCTTT. Translation gives CATKGGNTEAFF.

The chain uses TRBV27 and TRBJ2-3, with 9 bases lining up with TRBD1. In germline, CDR1 is MNHEY, CDR2 SMNVEV (reference sequence). CDR3 length: 14 residues. Trimming cost V 5 bases and J 4 bases; bases outside gene matches: 4. The CDR3 DNA reads as TGTGCCAGCAGTGGAGGACAGGGGCCAGATACGCAGTATTTT. Residues: CASSGGQGPDTQYF.

This chain joins TRBV7-2 and TRBJ2-1; 8 bases match TRBD2. This CDR3 contains 16 residues. The V and J ends lost 5 bases and 4 bases, in that order; junction bases with no gene match: 10. CDR1 SGHTA and CDR2 FQGNSA come from the germline V gene. The CDR3 loop is CASSQNPGGRYNEQFF. The CDR3 DNA reads TGTGCCAGCAGCCAAAACCCGGGGGGGCGTTACAATGAGCAGTTCTTC.

The chain uses TRBV12-3 or TRBV12-4 and TRBJ1-1; D unresolved. The CDR3 is made up of 13 amino acids. Trimming took off 6 bases at V and 0 bases at J, with 8 bases between the two ends. The CDR3 DNA follows: TGTGCCAGCAGCTGGTGGGTGAACACTGAAGCTTTCTTT. This gives the protein CASSWWVNTEAFF.

This rearrangement joins TRBV7-9 to TRBJ1-2; 7 bases match TRBD1. Trimming removed 8 bases from V and 1 base from J; junction bases left unmatched: 13. The CDR3 contains 16 residues. The germline CDR1 and CDR2 sequences are SEHNR and FQNEAQ (reference sequence). The CDR3 is CASWGDSKSLNYGYTF. The CDR3 DNA follows: TGTGCCAGCTGGGGGGACAGCAAGAGTCTTAACTATGGCTACACCTTC.

This sequence joins TRBV11-2 and TRBJ1-6; D possibly corresponds to TRBD1 (6 bases). Between the trimmed V and J ends, which lost 4 bases and 10 bases, there was a span of 11 bases. The germline V gene has CDR1 SGHAT and CDR2 FQNNGV. The length of the CDR3 is 13 residues. The CDR3, as DNA: TGTGCCAGCAGCTCGACCCAGGGGTCACCCCTCCACTTT. Encoded protein: CASSSTQGSPLHF.

The chain employs TRBV7-2 and TRBJ1-1, with 7 nucleotides matching TRBD1. CDR1 is SGHTA and CDR2 is FQGNSA in the germline V gene. J lost 9 bases, V lost 5 bases, and 12 bases had no gene match. The CDR3 contains 14 residues. The CDR3 region has the DNA TGTGCCAGCAGCAAGGAAGTGGGACAGAAGAAAGCTTTCTTT. This codes for CASSKEVGQKKAFF.

The gene calls are TRBV4-2 and TRBJ2-1; 10 bases line up with TRBD2. Germline V gives CDR1 LGHNA, CDR2 YNFKEQ. V lost 4 bases, J lost 5 bases, and 5 bases stayed unmatched. The CDR3 runs to 15 residues. The CDR3 bases are TGTGCCAGCAGCCCTTGGACTAGCGGAAACAATGAGCAGTTCTTC. Its protein is CASSPWTSGNNEQFF.

J is TRBJ1-4 and V is TRBV4-2; D is uncertain. Trimming shortened V by 4 bases and J by 0 bases, and 15 bases separated the two germline ends. The CDR3 extends over 17 amino acids. Germline CDR1 LGHNA, CDR2 YNFKEQ. CDR3 protein: CASSRENTRATNEKLFF. In nucleotides, the CDR3 is TGTGCCAGCAGCCGCGAGAACACCCGGGCAACTAATGAAAAACTGTTTTTT.

Here the CDR3 reads CSVLWSNGYTF. The CDR3 DNA reads as TGCAGCGTTCTCTGGTCTAACGGCTACACCTTC. The chain employs TRBV29-1 and TRBJ1-2; D remains unclear. The germline CDR1 and CDR2 sequences are SQVTM and ANQGSEA. This CDR3 region has 11 residues. V gave up 5 bases and J gave up 8 bases, with 12 bases separating them.

The chain combines TRBV30 with TRBJ1-1; a weak D match, TRBD1 (5 bases). Deletions cut 8 bases from V and 1 base from J, with 14 bases between. CDR1 and CDR2 (germline): GTSNPN, SVGIG (reference sequence). The CDR3 extends over 13 amino acids. CDR3 nucleotides: TGTGCCCTTTCGGGGCAAACGAACACTGAAGCTTTCTTT. It translates to CALSGQTNTEAFF.

The V gene is TRBV6-5, the J gene TRBJ1-1; TRBD1 might be the D (5 bases). From germline, CDR1 is MNHEY and CDR2 SVGAGI. The CDR3 totals 14 residues. V was clipped by 7 bases and J by 4 bases, with 16 bases between them. CDR3: CASNSQGLGTEAFF. DNA for the CDR3: TGTGCCAGCAATAGCCAGGGCCTGGGCACTGAAGCTTTCTTT.

The rearrangement links TRBV2 to TRBJ2-5; a possible D gene is TRBD1 (6 bases). Germline CDR1 and CDR2: SNHLY and FYNNEI. The CDR3 sequence is 13 residues long. Trimming shortened V by 7 bases and J by 3 bases, and 12 bases separated the two germline ends. The CDR3 loop reads CASTQGLEETQYF. CDR3 coding DNA: TGTGCCAGCACCCAGGGGCTCGAAGAGACCCAGTACTTC.

This chain links TRBV11-2 with TRBJ2-7; no reliable D call. The CDR3 contains 14 residues. CDR1 and CDR2 (germline): SGHAT, FQNNGV. The V gene lost 6 bases and the J gene lost 1 base, with 13 bases spanning the gap. This CDR3 is CASSFLRTSYEQYF. The CDR3 DNA reads TGTGCCAGCAGTTTCCTCAGGACGTCCTACGAGCAGTACTTC.

The rearrangement uses TRBV18 and TRBJ2-5; 10 nucleotides agree with TRBD2. Germline values: CDR1 KGHSH, CDR2 LQKENI. V shed 3 bases and J 0 bases; nucleotides not matched to a gene: 1. The CDR3 loop spans 15 amino acids. Written as DNA, the CDR3 is TGTGCCAGCTCACCTCTAGCGGGAGACCAAGAGACCCAGTACTTC. Translation gives CASSPLAGDQETQYF.

The chain is built from TRBV18 and TRBJ2-7, with 7 bases fitting TRBD1. CDR3 length: 13 residues. V lost 9 bases, J lost 2 bases, and 7 bases stayed unmatched. Germline CDR1 and CDR2: KGHSH and LQKENI. The DNA for the CDR3 is TGTGCCAGTTCGGACAGGCGAACCTACGAGCAGTACGTC. It is translated as CASSDRRTYEQYV.